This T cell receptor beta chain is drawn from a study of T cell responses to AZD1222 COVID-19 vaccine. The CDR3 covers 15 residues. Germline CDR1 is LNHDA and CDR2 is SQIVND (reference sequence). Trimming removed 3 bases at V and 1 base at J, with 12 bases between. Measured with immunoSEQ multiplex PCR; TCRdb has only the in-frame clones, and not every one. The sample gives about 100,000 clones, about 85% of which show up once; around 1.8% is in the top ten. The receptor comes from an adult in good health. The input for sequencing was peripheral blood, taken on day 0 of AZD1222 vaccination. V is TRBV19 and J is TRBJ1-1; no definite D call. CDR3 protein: CASSITGWKNTEAFF. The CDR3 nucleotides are TGTGCCAGTAGTATTACGGGATGGAAGAACACTGAAGCTTTCTTT.